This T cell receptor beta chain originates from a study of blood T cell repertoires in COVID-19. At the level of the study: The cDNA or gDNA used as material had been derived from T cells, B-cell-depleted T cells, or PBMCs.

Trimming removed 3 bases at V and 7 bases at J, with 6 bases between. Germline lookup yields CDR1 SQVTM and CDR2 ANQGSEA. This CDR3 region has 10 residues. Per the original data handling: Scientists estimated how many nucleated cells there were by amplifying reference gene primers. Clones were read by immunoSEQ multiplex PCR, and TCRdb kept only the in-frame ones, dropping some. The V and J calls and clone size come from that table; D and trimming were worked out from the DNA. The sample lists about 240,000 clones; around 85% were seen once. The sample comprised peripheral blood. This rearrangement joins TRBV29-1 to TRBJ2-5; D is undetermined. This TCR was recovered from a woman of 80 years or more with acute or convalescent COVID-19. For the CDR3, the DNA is TGCAGCGTTGACACGGGGACCCAGTACTTC. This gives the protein CSVDTGTQYF.